Listed here are 9 T cell receptor beta chains from one sample, sequenced in a study of quantifying T cell responses using KT2 cells. Study context: TCR alpha and beta constant-region primers primed reverse transcription of RNA.

An oligo carrying a UMI was ligated to the cDNA 3' end. The first PCR ran approximately 4 cycles with an equimolar RC1.1 and RC1.2 beta primer mix. TCRdb re-called the UMI-ligation and nested PCR reads through MiXCR, storing one row per CDR3 protein. The table records roughly 38,000 distinct CDR3 sequences, about a sixth of them present only once. Specimen: PBMCs spiked with cells of the T cell clone KT2. The receptors come from a human donor.

This clonotype was recorded many times. V gene TRBV29-1 combines with J gene TRBJ1-2; the D gene is possibly TRBD1 (5 bases). Trimming left V 0 bases short and J 8 bases short, with 10 bases between. Germline CDR1 and CDR2: SQVTM and ANQGSEA. The CDR3 length is 12 residues. CDR3 sequence: CSVEDVGGGYTF. DNA of the CDR3: TGCAGCGTTGAAGACGTTGGGGGGGGCTACACCTTC. Combining the CDR3 with reference TRBV29-1 and TRBJ1-2 gives the whole variable domain SAVISQKPSRDICQRGTSLTIQCQVDSQVTMMFWYRQQPGQSLTLIATANQGSEATYESGFVIDKFPISRPNLTFSTLTVSNMSPEDSSIYLCSVEDVGGGYTFGSGTRLTVV.

The chain links TRBV29-1 to TRBJ1-3; 8 bases line up with TRBD1. The V gene end was trimmed by 6 bases and the J gene end by 1 base; junction bases not matched to a gene: 5. The CDR3 extends over 14 amino acids. Looked up from germline, CDR1 is SQVTM and CDR2 is ANQGSEA. The CDR3 nucleotides read TGCAGCGTCGTGGACAGGGCGTCTGGAAACACCATATATTTT. It encodes CSVVDRASGNTIYF.

This clonotype was seen only a few times. This chain joins TRBV27 and TRBJ2-5; D call uncertain. The CDR3 is made up of 12 amino acids. V was pared by 5 bases and J by 4 bases, with 8 bases between. Looked up from germline, CDR1 is MNHEY and CDR2 is SMNVEV (reference sequence). CDR3 protein: CASSAVGETQYF. In DNA, the CDR3 is TGTGCCAGCAGTGCGGTGGGAGAGACCCAGTACTTC.

The rearrangement links TRBV3-1 to TRBJ1-6; D unresolved. The CDR3 length is 12 residues. Germline V gene lookup returns CDR1 LGHDT and CDR2 YNNKEL (reference sequence). Deletions cut 4 bases from V and 7 bases from J, with 5 bases between. The DNA for the CDR3 is TGTGCCAGCAGCCCGGACAATTCACCCCTCCACTTT. Its translation: CASSPDNSPLHF.

The V and J genes are TRBV13 and TRBJ1-2; D is perhaps TRBD1 (5 bases). Trimming took 4 bases from V and 8 from J, leaving 17 bases between them. This CDR3 region has 14 residues. The V gene's germline CDR1 is PRHDT and CDR2 FYEKMQ (reference sequence). CDR3 region: CASSSAAGMGGYTF. The CDR3 DNA is TGTGCCAGCAGCTCCGCGGCAGGGATGGGGGGCTACACCTTC. Complete variable domain (other parts from reference TRBV13 and TRBJ1-2): AAGVIQSPRHLIKEKRETATLKCYPIPRHDTVYWYQQGPGQDPQFLISFYEKMQSDKGSIPDRFSAQQFSDYHSELNMSSLELGDSALYFCASSSAAGMGGYTFGSGTRLTVV.

V is TRBV19 and J is TRBJ2-7; 8 bases align to TRBD1. The CDR3 totals 13 residues. The ends lost 4 bases at V and 4 bases at J; junction bases unmatched: 3. Germline CDR1 is LNHDA and CDR2 is SQIVND (reference sequence). CDR3 loop: CASSTGQGYEQYF. The DNA of the CDR3 is TGTGCCAGTAGTACCGGACAGGGATACGAGCAGTACTTC.

The chain combines TRBV5-6 with TRBJ2-1; the D is unclear. The germline CDR1 and CDR2 sequences are SGHDT and YYEEEE. The CDR3 totals 12 residues. The V end lost 2 bases, the J end lost 9 bases, and 9 bases lay between the germline ends. DNA of the CDR3: TGTGCCAGCAGCTTTACCCCCGCTGAGCAGTTCTTC. Amino acids: CASSFTPAEQFF.

This clonotype was observed a few times. The rearrangement links TRBV12-3 or TRBV12-4 to TRBJ1-5; unclear D gene. The length of the CDR3 is 12 residues. Trimming took off 2 bases at V and 6 bases at J, with 5 bases between the two ends. This chain's CDR3 is CASSLLRQPQHF. The CDR3 DNA follows: TGTGCCAGCAGTTTACTCCGTCAGCCCCAGCATTTT.

This clonotype has more than one count but fewer than ten. This chain's CDR3 is CASGSTVEAFF. The CDR3 nucleotides read TGTGCCAGCGGTTCCACAGTAGAAGCTTTCTTT. The rearrangement links TRBV25-1 to TRBJ1-1; D remains ambiguous. The CDR3 extends over 11 amino acids. CDR1 and CDR2 from the germline V gene are MGHDK and SYGVNS. Trimming cost V 8 bases and J 8 bases, with 12 bases left between them. The full variable domain, completed using reference TRBV25-1 and TRBJ1-1, is EADIYQTPRYLVIGTGKKITLECSQTMGHDKMYWYQQDPGMELHLIHYSYGVNSTEKGDLSSESTVSRIRTEHFPLTLESARPSHTSQYLCASGSTVEAFFGQGTRLTVV.